This TCR beta chain was captured by sequencing in a study of tumor-infiltrating lymphocytes in primary liver carcinoma. Study summary: Tumors, staged T1-T3 N0M0, spanned about 4.2 to 11 cm. Findings of the study overall: Tumor-adjacent and tumor-blood pairs shared a smaller degree of overlap than tumor region pairs. Tumor samples exhibited a significantly greater top-250-clone fraction than blood samples (p = 0.039).

Germline V gene lookup returns CDR1 MNHNS and CDR2 SASEGT. CDR3 size: 14 residues. Between the trimmed V and J ends, which lost 4 bases and 3 bases, there was a span of 11 bases. Synthesis of TCR beta cDNA was carried out from approximately 0.55 ug total RNA with a constant-region primer. Slightly modified ARM-PCR with three nested multiplex PCR rounds yielded TCR beta libraries. PCR rounds one and two used TRBV1-TRBV30 forward primers with a C-beta reverse primer for around 11 cycles each. TCRdb re-analysed the multiplex PCR reads in MiXCR, keeping a single row per CDR3 protein. Of more than 85,000 distinct CDR3 sequences in the sample, roughly 80% were seen once. This clonotype was counted at least ten times. Its antigen remains unknown. Unsorted bulk tissue of roughly 20-31 mg yielded co-extracted RNA and DNA. Samples were taken from five separate regions (per tumor).

The TCR comes from a man aged 40-50 years with primary liver carcinoma and hepatitis B virus infection. The rearrangement links TRBV6-1 to TRBJ2-3; possibly TRBD2 for D (5 bases). Sequenced material: liver tumor tissue from sampling region 3. Regarding subset: tumor region T3, left-lateral pole. The CDR3 is CASSVGLATDTQYF. The CDR3 DNA sequence: TGTGCCAGCAGTGTTGGGCTAGCAACAGATACGCAGTATTTT.